In this sample, the clone carrying this T cell receptor beta chain turned up many times. Trimming took off 6 bases at V and 7 bases at J, with 6 bases between the two ends. The CDR3 totals 10 residues. The sample originates from a study of metastatic and nonmetastatic thyroid tumors. TCRdb used MiXCR to call clones anew from the PCR reads. Of about 33,000 clones detected, 18% appear once; the ten largest clones hold about an eighth. Before thyroid surgery, none of the patients had received any treatment. This TCR was sampled from a male donor with papillary thyroid cancer or a benign thyroid nodule (not recorded which). Some clones in this sample may be carry-over from other donors' samples. This chain joins TRBV12-3 or TRBV12-4 and TRBJ1-1; D gene uncertain. The sequencing sample was made of blood. CDR3 amino acids: CASRIIEAFF. CDR3 DNA: TGTGCCAGCAGGATCATTGAAGCTTTCTTT.